Listed below are T cell receptor beta chains from one sample, sequenced in a study of monozygotic twins with inflammatory bowel disease. TCRdb re-analyzed the 5' RACE reads; it lists each CDR3 protein once, without DNA. In all, the sample yields approximately 400,000 distinct CDR3 sequences. Sequencing was done on a sample of blood. Receptor source: a human donor with ulcerative colitis or Crohn's disease, or a healthy co-twin of an affected twin (not recorded which). Both conserved end residues are part of each CDR3.

j_gene: TRBJ2-5; v_gene: TRBV7-2; CDR3aa: CASSRTRQETQYF
j_gene: TRBJ2-3; v_gene: TRBV9; CDR3aa: CASSAAPFSDTQYF
j_gene: TRBJ1-2; v_gene: TRBV20-1; CDR3aa: CSARGKNYGYTF
j_gene: TRBJ1-1; v_gene: TRBV7-9; CDR3aa: CASRAWDTPRTTEAFF
j_gene: TRBJ2-3; v_gene: TRBV24-1; CDR3aa: CATSDPMPDTQYF
j_gene: TRBJ2-1; v_gene: TRBV10-3; CDR3aa: CAISDKGDEQFF
j_gene: TRBJ2-3; v_gene: TRBV5-1; CDR3aa: CASSLNPTDTQYF
j_gene: TRBJ1-2; v_gene: TRBV15; CDR3aa: CATSRDRTASYGYTF
j_gene: TRBJ1-2; v_gene: TRBV19; CDR3aa: CASSNWELSYGYTF
j_gene: TRBJ2-7; v_gene: TRBV20-1; CDR3aa: CSARVPKDRVLDEQYF
j_gene: TRBJ1-1; v_gene: TRBV13; CDR3aa: CASRGTNVAEAFF
j_gene: TRBJ2-2; v_gene: TRBV4-2; CDR3aa: CASSQDHGTGATGELFF
j_gene: TRBJ2-1; v_gene: TRBV10-3; CDR3aa: CAIRGLVDNQPNEQFF
j_gene: TRBJ2-3; v_gene: TRBV6-1; CDR3aa: CASSEWASGTVTDTQYF
j_gene: TRBJ2-3; v_gene: TRBV27; CDR3aa: CATSGWGGADTQYF
j_gene: TRBJ2-7; v_gene: TRBV20-1; CDR3aa: CSASSDSSYEQYF
j_gene: TRBJ2-3; v_gene: TRBV7-2; CDR3aa: CASSLVGGVGADTQYF
j_gene: TRBJ2-5; v_gene: TRBV5-4; CDR3aa: CASSSRDYVETQYF
j_gene: TRBJ2-1; v_gene: TRBV2; CDR3aa: CASSPGTLYNEQFF
j_gene: TRBJ1-2; v_gene: TRBV12-3/TRBV12-4; CDR3aa: CASSPPGRINYGYTF
j_gene: TRBJ2-1; v_gene: TRBV19; CDR3aa: CASSRPRGIEQFF
j_gene: TRBJ1-6; v_gene: TRBV3-1; CDR3aa: CASGFSSPLHF
j_gene: TRBJ2-7; v_gene: TRBV20-1; CDR3aa: CSASIPGTLGEQYF
j_gene: TRBJ1-2; v_gene: TRBV29-1; CDR3aa: CSVEPGTEANYGYTF
j_gene: TRBJ1-5; v_gene: TRBV7-2; CDR3aa: CASTLDSDQPQHF
j_gene: TRBJ2-1; v_gene: TRBV5-1; CDR3aa: CASSLSPSAAGGLRDEQFF
j_gene: TRBJ1-6; v_gene: TRBV12-3/TRBV12-4; CDR3aa: CASSFRQGADSPLHF
j_gene: TRBJ1-6; v_gene: TRBV6-2/TRBV6-3; CDR3aa: CASSSASGRSYNSPLHF
j_gene: TRBJ2-2; v_gene: TRBV24-1; CDR3aa: CATSDWQGGTGELFF
j_gene: TRBJ2-1; v_gene: TRBV7-6; CDR3aa: CASSHSSVLYNEQFF
j_gene: TRBJ2-1; v_gene: TRBV20-1; CDR3aa: CSARVAGPSGANEQFF
j_gene: TRBJ2-5; v_gene: TRBV20-1; CDR3aa: CSARGSYSRDWETQYF
j_gene: TRBJ2-4; v_gene: TRBV7-2; CDR3aa: CASSSLTENMQYF
j_gene: TRBJ2-3; v_gene: TRBV18; CDR3aa: CASSPRGGGPDTQYF
j_gene: TRBJ1-5; v_gene: TRBV18; CDR3aa: CASSQGVEQPQHF
j_gene: TRBJ2-6; v_gene: TRBV18; CDR3aa: CASSRSGANVPTF
j_gene: TRBJ2-1; v_gene: TRBV5-5; CDR3aa: CASTRSASGGAYEQFF
j_gene: TRBJ1-2; v_gene: TRBV18; CDR3aa: CASSLGRDYGYTF
j_gene: TRBJ2-1; v_gene: TRBV9; CDR3aa: CASSVVGSGSRNNEQFF
j_gene: TRBJ1-2; v_gene: TRBV5-1; CDR3aa: CASSLQGAGYTF
j_gene: TRBJ1-6; v_gene: TRBV3-1; CDR3aa: CASSQGGASPLHF
j_gene: TRBJ2-3; v_gene: TRBV5-4; CDR3aa: CASSQPNRDTDTQYF
j_gene: TRBJ1-1; v_gene: TRBV29-1; CDR3aa: CSVWSPMNTEAFF
j_gene: TRBJ2-5; v_gene: TRBV28; CDR3aa: CASSLTGTVVQETQYF
j_gene: TRBJ1-1; v_gene: TRBV6-5; CDR3aa: CASSFNHPGNTEAFF
j_gene: TRBJ2-1; v_gene: TRBV7-9; CDR3aa: CASSLGASEQFF
j_gene: TRBJ2-1; v_gene: TRBV5-1; CDR3aa: CASSRRQDYNEQFF
j_gene: TRBJ2-2; v_gene: TRBV15; CDR3aa: CATSRGGFGTRTTGELFF
j_gene: TRBJ1-1; v_gene: TRBV5-1; CDR3aa: CASSFGYGGTEAFF